This passage covers 9 T cell receptor beta chains from one sample sequenced in a study of T cells in Graves' hyperthyroidism and ophthalmopathy. Amplification of TCR beta CDR3 regions was performed using RNA transcripts as template. Initially, a first-round RT-PCR of the TCR CDR3 employed the HTBI primer set. From the multiplex PCR reads, TCRdb called clonotypes with MiXCR, one entry per CDR3 protein. The table includes approximately 270,000 distinct CDR3 sequences, roughly 15% detected once. The sample consisted of blood. The receptor set was obtained from a woman in her thirties or forties with Graves' hyperthyroidism that later progressed to Graves' ophthalmopathy.

There are a few counts of this clonotype. J is TRBJ2-1 and V is TRBV9, with 9 bases identical to TRBD2. Germline loops: CDR1 SGDLS, CDR2 YYNGEE. CDR3 length: 15 amino acids. V was clipped by 3 bases and J by 9 bases; unmatched bases: 10. The DNA of the CDR3 is TGTGCCAGCAGCGCGAGGGCGGGAGGGCCGGGTGAGCAGTTCTTC. It is translated as CASSARAGGPGEQFF.

V and J are TRBV7-9 and TRBJ2-1, with TRBD2 as a possible D gene (5 bases). This CDR3 comprises 13 residues. The germline CDR1 and CDR2 sequences are SEHNR and FQNEAQ (reference sequence). V dropped 4 bases and J dropped 9 bases, with 13 bases sitting between them. CDR3 nucleotides: TGTGCCAGCAGCTCCCCGGCGGCGGGTGAGCAGTTCTTC. Amino acid sequence: CASSSPAAGEQFF.

In this sample, this clonotype turned up many times. This chain joins TRBV6-1 and TRBJ1-5, with D unclear. The CDR3 is 15 amino acids. The V and J ends lost 5 bases and 0 bases respectively, with 11 bases between them. Germline CDR1 is MNHNS and CDR2 is SASEGT. The CDR3 spells CASSPIGRSNQPQHF. CDR3 coding DNA: TGTGCCAGCAGTCCCATAGGGCGTAGCAATCAGCCCCAGCATTTT.

The sample holds many counts of this clonotype. The gene calls are TRBV20-1 and TRBJ2-5; 9 bases map to TRBD2. Germline V gives CDR1 DFQATT, CDR2 SNEGSKA (reference sequence). The junction had 15 bases not matched to a gene; V was cut back by 6 bases and J by 7 bases. The CDR3 totals 15 residues. CDR3 coding DNA: TGCAGTGCAAAGCCTTCGCGGGAGGGCCGGGGGACCCAGTACTTC. Residues: CSAKPSREGRGTQYF.

This clonotype was counted at least ten times. The chain recombines TRBV6-2 or TRBV6-3 with TRBJ2-5; 8 nucleotides line up with TRBD1. This CDR3 comprises 16 residues. The junction had 10 bases not matched to a gene; V was cut back by 2 bases and J by 5 bases. Germline assignment: CDR1 MNHEY and CDR2 SVGEGT. CDR3 loop: CASSYRQGLARETQYF. The CDR3, as DNA: TGTGCCAGCAGTTACCGACAGGGGCTGGCTAGGGAGACCCAGTACTTC.

CDR3 DNA: TGTGCCAGCAGCGCAGGGTTAGGCTATGGCTACACCTTC. This encodes CASSAGLGYGYTF. This rearrangement joins TRBV6-5 to TRBJ1-2; a possible D gene is TRBD1 (5 bases). V was clipped by 6 bases and J by 4 bases, with 12 bases between them. The CDR3 has 13 amino acids. Germline-derived CDR1 and CDR2 are MNHEY and SVGAGI.

This clonotype appeared a few times. This chain joins TRBV4-1 and TRBJ1-2; possibly TRBD1 for D (5 bases). The CDR3 consists of 15 residues. Trimming removed 1 base from V and 5 bases from J, with 14 bases in between. Germline loops: CDR1 MGHRA, CDR2 YSYEKL. The CDR3 spells CASSQVAGGEYGYTF. The DNA for the CDR3 is TGCGCCAGCAGCCAAGTCGCCGGGGGTGAATATGGCTACACCTTC.

The V call is TRBV9, the J call TRBJ2-2; weak D call: TRBD2 (5 bases). The ends were cut back, 7 bases at V and 6 bases at J, with 16 bases in the middle. The germline V gene has CDR1 SGDLS and CDR2 YYNGEE. The CDR3 is made up of 14 amino acids. CDR3 bases: TGTGCCAGCCAGAGGGCGGTCGGCGCCGGGGAGCTGTTTTTT. This sequence encodes CASQRAVGAGELFF.

The chain joins TRBV19 to TRBJ1-3; unclear D gene. Per germline, CDR1 LNHDA and CDR2 SQIVND (reference sequence). CDR3 size: 15 residues. V lost 7 bases to trimming and J lost 3 bases, with 16 bases between them. CDR3 loop: CASMWMGGVGNTIYF. CDR3 in DNA: TGTGCCAGTATGTGGATGGGCGGCGTTGGAAACACCATATATTTT.